These 18 T cell receptor beta chains were sequenced from one sample in a study of shared clonotypes between healthy human individuals. This table comes from immunoSEQ multiplex PCR, and its TCRdb copy is limited to in-frame clones, with some not included. The data show around 2.1 million clones, with 85% to 95% seen just once and about 1.5% held by the top ten. CD45RO-negative, CCR7-positively selected cells formed the naive CD8 fraction, excluding terminally differentiated effector memory CD45RA+ cells. The sequenced material came from naive CD8+ T cells from PBMCs. The receptor set was obtained from a man younger than 35 in good health. Some clones in this sample may be carry-over from other donors' samples.

The chain recombines TRBV6-1 with TRBJ2-7; no reliable D call. V lost 7 bases and J 5 bases, leaving 6 bases between the germline ends. In germline, CDR1 is MNHNS, CDR2 SASEGT. The CDR3 spans 10 residues. The CDR3 spells CASIEDEQYF. CDR3 DNA sequence: TGTGCCAGCATAGAGGACGAGCAGTACTTC.

Only one count was recorded for this clone. V gene TRBV7-9 combines with J gene TRBJ1-2, with D maybe TRBD1 (6 bases). The CDR3 spans 15 residues. Germline loops: CDR1 SEHNR, CDR2 FQNEAQ (reference sequence). The ends were cut back, 4 bases at V and 4 bases at J, with 16 bases in the middle. This CDR3 is CASSSGAGRIYGYTF. CDR3 in DNA: TGTGCCAGCAGCTCAGGGGCAGGGAGGATCTATGGCTACACCTTC.

The chain links TRBV19 to TRBJ1-3; weak D call: TRBD1 (5 bases). Germline V gives CDR1 LNHDA, CDR2 SQIVND (reference sequence). The V end was cut by 6 bases, the J end by 1 base, with 13 bases between. CDR3 size: 15 residues. The CDR3 protein is CASSQRGNSGNTIYF. CDR3 sequence (DNA): TGTGCCAGTAGCCAGAGGGGTAATTCTGGAAACACCATATATTTT.

The chain recombines TRBV27 with TRBJ2-1; 9 bases match TRBD2. CDR3 length: 16 amino acids. CDR1 and CDR2 (germline): MNHEY, SMNVEV (reference sequence). The V gene end was trimmed by 0 bases and the J gene end by 3 bases; junction bases not matched to a gene: 3. The CDR3 nucleotides are TGTGCCAGCAGTTTATCGGGACTAGCAGACTACAATGAGCAGTTCTTC. Its translation: CASSLSGLADYNEQFF.

The rearrangement uses TRBV9 and TRBJ2-1, with 9 bases that match TRBD1. Unmatched junction bases numbered 3, after V lost 4 bases and J lost 7 bases. The CDR3 loop spans 13 amino acids. Germline V gives CDR1 SGDLS, CDR2 YYNGEE. The CDR3 reads CASSFGQGNEQFF. The CDR3 nucleotides are TGTGCCAGCAGCTTTGGACAGGGGAATGAGCAGTTCTTC.

The chain links TRBV4-1 to TRBJ2-7; 9 bases are shared with TRBD1. Per germline, CDR1 MGHRA and CDR2 YSYEKL. This CDR3 spans 14 amino acids. The ends lost 6 bases at V and 3 bases at J; junction bases unmatched: 6. CDR3 amino acids: CASSYRGQGYEQYF. DNA of the CDR3: TGCGCCAGCAGTTACCGGGGACAGGGCTACGAGCAGTACTTC.

The chain combines TRBV6-6 with TRBJ2-4, with a tentative D call TRBD2 (6 bases). Germline values: CDR1 MNHNY, CDR2 SVGAGI (reference sequence). This CDR3 region has 16 residues. V was cut by 5 bases and J by 5 bases, with 19 bases left in between. The CDR3 DNA follows: TGTGCCAGCAGTGGAATAACGGCGGGGCCCCAAAACATTCAGTACTTC. It codes for CASSGITAGPQNIQYF.

V usage is TRBV2 and J usage is TRBJ2-7, with TRBD2 identical over 8 bases. Germline V gene lookup returns CDR1 SNHLY and CDR2 FYNNEI. The CDR3 has 14 residues. The junction had 5 bases not matched to a gene; V was cut back by 5 bases and J by 2 bases. In nucleotides, the CDR3 is TGTGCCAGCAGTAGTAGGGGACTAGCCTACGAGCAGTACTTC. This encodes CASSSRGLAYEQYF.

With regard to this clone: Other nucleotide sequences from this sample produce the same CDR3. V gene TRBV10-3 combines with J gene TRBJ1-1, with D possibly TRBD1 on 5 matching bases. The CDR3 is made up of 13 amino acids. Germline lookup yields CDR1 ENHRY and CDR2 SYGVKD. V gave up 3 bases and J gave up 5 bases, with 10 bases separating them. The CDR3 DNA is TGTGCCATCAGTGATGGGGGAGGGACTGAAGCTTTCTTT. Amino acids: CAISDGGGTEAFF.

This clone is a singleton in its sample. The DNA of the CDR3 is TGTGCCAGCAGTTCAATAGAGAACACCATATATTTT. Translation gives CASSSIENTIYF. The chain uses TRBV6-6 and TRBJ1-3; D ambiguous. V was clipped by 4 bases and J by 7 bases, with 8 bases between them. Germline V gene data show CDR1 as MNHNY and CDR2 as SVGAGI (reference sequence). This CDR3 is built from 12 residues.

The V call is TRBV2, the J call TRBJ2-7; weak D call: TRBD2 (7 bases). The CDR3 consists of 17 residues. Germline V gene sequence: CDR1 SNHLY, CDR2 FYNNEI. V dropped 6 bases and J dropped 2 bases, with 23 bases sitting between them. CDR3 sequence (DNA): TGTGCCAGCAGGGTTCTTGCGGGGGCCTCTACCGCCTACGAGCAGTACTTC. Protein: CASRVLAGASTAYEQYF.

The chain joins TRBV5-1 to TRBJ2-7; D is uncertain. Trimming cost V 2 bases and J 5 bases, with 8 bases left between them. The germline V gene has CDR1 SGHRS and CDR2 YFSETQ. The CDR3 contains 12 residues. The chain's CDR3 is CASSFGSHEQYF. CDR3 nucleotide sequence: TGCGCCAGCAGCTTTGGGTCCCACGAGCAGTACTTC.

The chain couples TRBV5-6 to TRBJ1-5; D is unresolved. Germline assignment: CDR1 SGHDT and CDR2 YYEEEE. CDR3 length: 15 amino acids. V shed 0 bases and J shed 5 bases, with 12 bases lying between them. The CDR3 loop reads CASSLARMRDQPQHF. DNA for the CDR3: TGTGCCAGCAGCTTGGCTCGGATGAGAGATCAGCCCCAGCATTTT.

In its sample, this clone was seen once. V and J are TRBV15 and TRBJ2-6, with TRBD1 as a possible D gene (6 bases). The CDR3 runs to 20 residues. Trimming took 5 bases from V and 0 from J, leaving 23 bases between them. The germline V gene has CDR1 LNHNV and CDR2 YYDKDF (reference sequence). In nucleotides, the CDR3 is TGTGCCACCAGCGCCCCCAGTTCGGACAGCGTGTACTCTGGGGCCAACGTCCTGACTTTC. It encodes CATSAPSSDSVYSGANVLTF.

J is TRBJ2-1 and V is TRBV27; TRBD2 agrees at 8 bases. Unmatched junction bases numbered 16, after V lost 3 bases and J lost 9 bases. This CDR3 contains 17 residues. Germline V gene lookup returns CDR1 MNHEY and CDR2 SMNVEV (reference sequence). The CDR3 spells CASSLIGTGGPSGEQFF. CDR3 sequence (DNA): TGTGCCAGCAGTTTGATCGGAACGGGAGGGCCGTCTGGTGAGCAGTTCTTC.

The V and J genes are TRBV6-1 and TRBJ1-2, with 7 bases matching TRBD1. The germline CDR1 and CDR2 sequences are MNHNS and SASEGT. This CDR3 is built from 14 residues. V trimming: 4 bases; J trimming: 4 bases; junction bases outside the gene matches: 6. This CDR3 reads CASSGRTGFYGYTF. CDR3 DNA: TGTGCCAGCAGTGGCCGGACAGGTTTCTATGGCTACACCTTC.

The V call is TRBV19, the J call TRBJ2-6; D not certain. Per the germline V gene, CDR1 is LNHDA and CDR2 is SQIVND (reference sequence). The V gene lost 6 bases and the J gene lost 0 bases, with 9 bases spanning the gap. CDR3 length equals 15 residues. CDR3 bases: TGTGCCAGTAGGGGCAGCAGCTCTGGGGCCAACGTCCTGACTTTC. This encodes CASRGSSSGANVLTF.

The chain is built from TRBV7-9 and TRBJ2-1; D is unresolved. The CDR3 contains 15 residues. V lost 1 base to trimming and J lost 7 bases, with 14 bases between them. Germline V lookup: CDR1 SEHNR, CDR2 FQNEAQ (reference sequence). The CDR3 DNA follows: TGTGCCAGCAGCTTAGGACCTTCATATCCTAATGAGCAGTTCTTC. As protein: CASSLGPSYPNEQFF.